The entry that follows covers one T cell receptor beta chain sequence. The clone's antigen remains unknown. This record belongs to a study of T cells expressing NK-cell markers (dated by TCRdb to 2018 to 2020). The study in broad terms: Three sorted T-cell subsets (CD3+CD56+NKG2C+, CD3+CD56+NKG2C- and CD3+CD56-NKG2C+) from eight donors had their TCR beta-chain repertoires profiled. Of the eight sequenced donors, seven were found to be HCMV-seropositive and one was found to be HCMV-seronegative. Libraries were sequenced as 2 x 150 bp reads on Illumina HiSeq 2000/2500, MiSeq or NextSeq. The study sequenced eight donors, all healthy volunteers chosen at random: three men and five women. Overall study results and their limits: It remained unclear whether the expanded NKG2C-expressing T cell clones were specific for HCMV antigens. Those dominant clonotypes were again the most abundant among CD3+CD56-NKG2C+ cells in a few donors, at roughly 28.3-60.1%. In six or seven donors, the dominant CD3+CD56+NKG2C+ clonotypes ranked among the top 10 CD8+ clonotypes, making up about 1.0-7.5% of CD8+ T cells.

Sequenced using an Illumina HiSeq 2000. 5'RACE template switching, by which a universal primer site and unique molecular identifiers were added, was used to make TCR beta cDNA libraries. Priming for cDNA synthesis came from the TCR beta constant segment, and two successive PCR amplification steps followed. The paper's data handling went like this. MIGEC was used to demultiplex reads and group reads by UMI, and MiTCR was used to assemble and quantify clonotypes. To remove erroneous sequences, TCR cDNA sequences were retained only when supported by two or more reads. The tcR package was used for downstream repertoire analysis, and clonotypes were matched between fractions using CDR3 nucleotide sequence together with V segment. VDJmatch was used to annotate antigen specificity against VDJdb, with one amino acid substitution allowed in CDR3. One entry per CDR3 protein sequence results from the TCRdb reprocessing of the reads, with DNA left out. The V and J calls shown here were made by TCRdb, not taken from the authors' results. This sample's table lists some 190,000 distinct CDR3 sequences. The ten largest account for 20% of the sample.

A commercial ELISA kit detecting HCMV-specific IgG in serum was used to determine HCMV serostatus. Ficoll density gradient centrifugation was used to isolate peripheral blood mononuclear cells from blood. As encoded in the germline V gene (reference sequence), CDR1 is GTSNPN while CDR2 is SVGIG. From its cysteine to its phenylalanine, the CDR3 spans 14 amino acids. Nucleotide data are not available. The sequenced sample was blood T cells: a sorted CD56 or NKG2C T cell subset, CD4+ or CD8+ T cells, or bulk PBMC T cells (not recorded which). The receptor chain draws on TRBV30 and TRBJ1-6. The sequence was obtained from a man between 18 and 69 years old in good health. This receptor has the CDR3 CAWSPALGNSPLHF.